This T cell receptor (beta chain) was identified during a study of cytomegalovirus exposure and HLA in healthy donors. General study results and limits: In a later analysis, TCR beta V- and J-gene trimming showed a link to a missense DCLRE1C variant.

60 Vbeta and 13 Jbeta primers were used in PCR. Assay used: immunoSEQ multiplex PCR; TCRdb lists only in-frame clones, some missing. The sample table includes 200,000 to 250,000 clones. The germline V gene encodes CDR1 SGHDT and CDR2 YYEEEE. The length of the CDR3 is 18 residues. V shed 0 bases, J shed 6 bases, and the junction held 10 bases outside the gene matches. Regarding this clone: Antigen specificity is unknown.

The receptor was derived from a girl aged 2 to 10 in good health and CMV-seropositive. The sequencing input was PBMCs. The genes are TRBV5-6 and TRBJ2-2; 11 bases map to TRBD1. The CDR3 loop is CASSLGPPGQGVPGELFF. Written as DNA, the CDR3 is TGTGCCAGCAGCTTGGGGCCTCCGGGACAGGGGGTACCCGGGGAGCTGTTTTTT.